The clone carrying this T cell receptor (beta chain) was recorded many times. What it binds is unknown. CDR3 length: 16 amino acids. Germline V gene data show CDR1 as SEHNR and CDR2 as FQNEAQ (reference sequence). V dropped 1 base and J dropped 4 bases, with 16 bases sitting between them. TCRdb reprocessed the RACE reads with MiXCR, giving one entry per CDR3 protein. The sample carries more than 80,000 distinct CDR3 sequences, 11% recorded once. The record originates from a study of human T cells and chemical hapten exposure. Whole-study findings and limits: Sensitizing with DPC caused no change in TCRs above 1 in 1000 frequency.

Stated time point: pre-sensitization, week 0. Treatment specified: therapeutic diphenylcyclopropenone sensitization with weekly scalp DPC. The rearrangement joins TRBV7-9 to TRBJ1-1; D perhaps matches TRBD1 (6 bases). The receptor was derived from a woman aged 55-75 years with alopecia areata. Some clones in this sample may be carry-over from other donors' samples. Source: whole blood, taken in connection with sensitization to the hapten diphenylcyclopropenone (DPC). This chain's CDR3 is CASSLGVGALTTEAFF. The CDR3 DNA reads TGTGCCAGCAGCTTAGGCGTGGGGGCGCTAACCACTGAAGCTTTCTTT.